This entry features one T cell receptor (beta chain) sequence. TCRdb's copy holds only in-frame clones and misses some; the assay was immunoSEQ multiplex PCR. The sample holds 150,000 to 200,000 clones, 70% to 90% seen once. The data belong to a study of control samples from healthy donors and cancer patients. The germline CDR1 and CDR2 sequences are SGHTA and FQGNSA. V shed 1 base and J shed 1 base, with 13 bases lying between them. The CDR3 is 16 amino acids. The material sequenced was blood. This TCR was recovered from a young man in good health. The V call is TRBV7-2, the J call TRBJ1-2; a possible D gene is TRBD1 (5 bases). CDR3 DNA: TGTGCCAGCAGCTTAGGAGGCCGGGGCCTTAACTATGGCTACACCTTC. Translation gives CASSLGGRGLNYGYTF.